The 13 T cell receptor beta chains below were found in one sample sequenced in a study of yellow fever vaccine responses in identical twins. TCRdb analysed the RT-PCR reads with MiXCR anew, one entry per CDR3 protein. The sample shows over 2,000 distinct CDR3 sequences, about 9.3% of them seen only once. Sequences were derived from T cells from blood (PBMCs), unsorted or a sorted subset (not recorded which), sampled 2 to 3 years after vaccination. Receptor source: a young woman who received the yellow fever vaccine.

This clonotype has just a few counts. The CDR3 DNA is TGTGCCAGCAGCTCGACAGGGTATACCGCCACCTACGAGCAGTACTTC. It translates to CASSSTGYTATYEQYF. This sequence joins TRBV5-4 and TRBJ2-7; the match to TRBD1 covers 7 bases. This CDR3 comprises 16 residues. V gave up 3 bases and J gave up 2 bases; unmatched junction bases: 11. Germline V gene lookup returns CDR1 SGHNT and CDR2 YYREEE (reference sequence).

V usage is TRBV10-3 and J usage is TRBJ1-6; D call uncertain. Germline V gene data show CDR1 as ENHRY and CDR2 as SYGVKD. The V and J ends lost 2 bases and 6 bases respectively, with 8 bases between them. This CDR3 region has 14 residues. The CDR3 sequence: CAISEGLTNSPLHF. CDR3 nucleotides: TGTGCCATCAGTGAGGGACTGACTAATTCACCCCTCCACTTT.

This clonotype showed up just a few times. V gene TRBV4-1 combines with J gene TRBJ1-5; TRBD1 is a possible D gene (5 bases). CDR1 and CDR2 (germline): MGHRA, YSYEKL. The V end lost 1 base, the J end lost 2 bases, and 12 bases lay between the germline ends. The CDR3 is 16 amino acids. Here the CDR3 reads CASSQGGGGGNQPQHF. The CDR3 DNA is TGCGCCAGCAGCCAAGGGGGGGGTGGCGGCAATCAGCCCCAGCATTTT.

By share of the sample, this clonotype is medium-sized. V usage is TRBV11-3 and J usage is TRBJ2-1; weak D call: TRBD2 (7 bases). The ends were cut back, 4 bases at V and 7 bases at J, with 14 bases in the middle. CDR1 and CDR2 (germline): SGHNT, YENEEA. The CDR3 consists of 14 residues. The CDR3, as DNA: TGTGCCAGCAGCTCGAGGGGGGGGGGAAATGAGCAGTTCTTC. Residues: CASSSRGGGNEQFF.

V is TRBV12-3 or TRBV12-4 and J is TRBJ2-3, with 7 bases lining up with TRBD1. The CDR3 consists of 13 residues. V shed 7 bases and J 1 base; nucleotides not matched to a gene: 2. CDR3 sequence (DNA): TGTGCCAGCATAGGGGGCCGCACAGATACGCAGTATTTT. Protein product: CASIGGRTDTQYF.

In its sample, this clonotype was seen a few times. The V call is TRBV4-3, the J call TRBJ2-6; no firm D call. This CDR3 comprises 16 residues. Looked up from germline, CDR1 is LGHNA and CDR2 is YSLEER. Trimming pared 1 base from V and 0 bases from J, leaving 7 bases between. This CDR3 reads CASSQVPSSGANVLTF. DNA for the CDR3: TGCGCCAGCAGCCAAGTTCCCAGCTCTGGGGCCAACGTCCTGACTTTC.

This clonotype has a handful of counts. V usage is TRBV20-1 and J usage is TRBJ2-5, with unresolved D. V lost 4 bases, J lost 5 bases, and 8 bases lay in between. The V gene's germline CDR1 is DFQATT and CDR2 SNEGSKA (reference sequence). The CDR3 loop spans 11 amino acids. The CDR3 sequence is CSAKFLETQYF. The CDR3 DNA reads as TGCAGTGCTAAGTTTTTGGAGACCCAGTACTTC.

The J gene is TRBJ1-5, the V gene TRBV28; D unresolved. Germline V CDR1 and CDR2: MDHEN, SYDVKM. The CDR3 extends over 15 amino acids. The germline V and J ends were trimmed by 3 bases and 1 base, with 10 bases remaining between them. The CDR3, as DNA: TGTGCCAGCAGTTTTATTAATATGAGCAATCAGCCCCAGCATTTT. It specifies CASSFINMSNQPQHF.

The V and J genes are TRBV10-1 and TRBJ2-7; TRBD2 agrees at 9 bases. This CDR3 contains 14 residues. Germline CDR1 WNHNN, CDR2 SYGVQD (reference sequence). J lost 5 bases, V lost 2 bases, and 4 bases had no gene match. CDR3 sequence (DNA): TGCGCCAGCAGTGAGCGCGGGAGGGCCGACGAGCAGTACTTC. As protein: CASSERGRADEQYF.

This chain uses TRBV4-2 with TRBJ2-7; perhaps TRBD2 as D (5 bases). Germline V gene sequence: CDR1 LGHNA, CDR2 YNFKEQ. The CDR3 totals 14 residues. V shed 0 bases and J shed 6 bases, with 12 bases lying between them. DNA for the CDR3: TGTGCCAGCAGCCAAGACATCTACGGGGTCGAGCAGTACTTC. Its translation is CASSQDIYGVEQYF.

By share, this clonotype counts as medium-sized. The chain has TRBV2 and TRBJ2-3; no clear D gene. The CDR3 sequence is 12 residues long. Germline assignment: CDR1 SNHLY and CDR2 FYNNEI. V was clipped by 8 bases and J by 0 bases, with 6 bases between them. The CDR3 sequence is CASGGSTDTQYF. The CDR3 coding sequence is TGTGCCAGCGGCGGCAGCACAGATACGCAGTATTTT.

This clonotype was seen a handful of times. V is TRBV2 and J is TRBJ2-5; D gene uncertain. Per the germline V gene, CDR1 is SNHLY and CDR2 is FYNNEI. This CDR3 has 11 amino acids. V was shortened by 4 bases and J by 3 bases, with 3 bases between the two germline ends. CDR3 DNA sequence: TGTGCCAGCAGTGGGAAAGAGACCCAGTACTTC. It is translated as CASSGKETQYF.

The J gene is TRBJ2-5, the V gene TRBV11-3; D may be TRBD1 (6 bases). The CDR3 has 12 amino acids. Germline V gene sequence: CDR1 SGHNT, CDR2 YENEEA. The V and J ends lost 5 bases and 8 bases respectively, with 12 bases between them. The CDR3 loop is CASSLLGATQYF. Written as DNA, the CDR3 is TGTGCCAGCAGCCTCCTGGGGGCAACCCAGTACTTC.